The 27 T cell receptor beta chains below all came from one sample that was sequenced in a study of blood T cells in healthy people across ages. Using a J-beta primer mix together with a sample-barcoded 5' primer, a second PCR was run for roughly 6 to 11 cycles. MiXCR, applied by TCRdb to the 5' RACE reads, yields one record per CDR3 protein. Of 700,000 or so distinct CDR3 sequences listed, 22% are singletons. The sequenced sample was blood. These receptors all stem from a man in his 70s in good health.

V is TRBV3-1 and J is TRBJ2-3; a weak D match, TRBD2 (6 bases). CDR1 LGHDT and CDR2 YNNKEL come from the germline V gene (reference sequence). The CDR3 has 17 residues. Trimming took 0 bases from V and 1 from J, leaving 14 bases between them. In nucleotides, the CDR3 is TGTGCCAGCAGCCAAGATCTTTCGACGGGGGGCACAGATACGCAGTATTTT. Protein product: CASSQDLSTGGTDTQYF.

The genes are TRBV5-1 and TRBJ2-1, with no clear D. The J call may be faulty, since TRBJ2-7 better matches the DNA end. This CDR3 region has 11 residues. Germline V gene data show CDR1 as SGHRS and CDR2 as YFSETQ. CDR3 in DNA: TGCGCCAGCAGCCGCACCTACGAGCAGTACGTC. It codes for CASSRTYEQYV.

The V and J genes are TRBV24-1 and TRBJ2-7; D is undetermined. The CDR3 extends over 13 amino acids. CDR1 is KGHDR and CDR2 is SFDVKD in the germline V gene. Trimming took off 3 bases at V and 4 bases at J, with 9 bases between the two ends. CDR3 loop: CATSDLHIYEQYV. As DNA, the CDR3 is TGTGCCACCAGTGATCTACATATTTACGAGCAGTACGTC.

This chain joins TRBV14 and TRBJ2-1; D is uncertain. The V end was cut by 5 bases, the J end by 2 bases, with 7 bases between. The CDR3 is made up of 13 amino acids. Germline V gene data show CDR1 as SGHDN and CDR2 as FVKESK. The DNA of the CDR3 is TGTGCCAGCAGCTCTGAGACCTACAATGAGCAGTTCTTC. It encodes CASSSETYNEQFF.

This clonotype was counted many times. The rearrangement uses TRBV20-1 and TRBJ2-7, with D possibly called TRBD1 or TRBD2 (5 bases each). The CDR3 runs to 13 residues. The germline CDR1 and CDR2 sequences are DFQATT and SNEGSKA (reference sequence). Trimming shortened V by 3 bases and J by 2 bases, and 11 bases separated the two germline ends. The CDR3 DNA reads as TGCAGTGCTAGCGGGACGTTAACCTACGAGCAGTACTTC. Translation: CSASGTLTYEQYF.

The V call is TRBV7-8, the J call TRBJ2-3; D possibly corresponds to TRBD2 (6 bases). Germline loops: CDR1 SGHVS, CDR2 FQNEAQ. Deletions cut 4 bases from V and 2 bases from J, with 13 bases between. This CDR3 spans 15 amino acids. CDR3 DNA sequence: TGTGCCAGCAGCTCCCTCGGGGGAAACACAGATACGCAGTATTTT. This sequence encodes CASSSLGGNTDTQYF.

The V gene is TRBV6-4, the J gene TRBJ2-3, with D possibly being TRBD2 (6 bases). Germline lookup yields CDR1 MRHNA and CDR2 SNTAGT. Trimming removed 0 bases at V and 10 bases at J, with 14 bases between. CDR3 size: 14 residues. As DNA, the CDR3 is TGTGCCAGCAGTGACTCCCCAACCGGGACTCCGCAGTATTTT. It translates to CASSDSPTGTPQYF.

The V call is TRBV29-1, the J call TRBJ2-5; D possibly corresponds to TRBD2 (5 bases). The CDR3 is 12 residues long. Between the trimmed V and J ends, which lost 3 bases and 4 bases, there was a span of 9 bases. CDR1 and CDR2 from the germline V gene are SQVTM and ANQGSEA. CDR3 sequence reads: CSVERAGETQYF. The CDR3 DNA reads as TGCAGCGTTGAGCGGGCGGGAGAGACCCAGTACTTC.

This clonotype showed up just a few times. The V and J genes are TRBV3-1 and TRBJ2-4; 9 bases match TRBD2. V trimming: 10 bases; J trimming: 2 bases; junction bases outside the gene matches: 6. The CDR3 is 14 residues long. The germline V gene encodes CDR1 LGHDT and CDR2 YNNKEL (reference sequence). The chain's CDR3 is CATTTSGTKNIQYF. In nucleotides, the CDR3 is TGTGCCACCACGACTAGCGGAACCAAAAACATTCAGTACTTC.

The table lists this clonotype with a few counts. The rearrangement joins TRBV4-2 to TRBJ2-5; perhaps TRBD2 as D (6 bases). The V gene lost 4 bases and the J gene lost 1 base, with 13 bases spanning the gap. This CDR3 region has 15 residues. The V gene's germline CDR1 is LGHNA and CDR2 YNFKEQ. The chain's CDR3 is CASSPRDLPQETQYF. In DNA, the CDR3 is TGTGCCAGCAGCCCCCGGGACTTACCCCAAGAGACCCAGTACTTC.

This clonotype has more than one count but fewer than ten. This sequence joins TRBV6-5 and TRBJ2-5; D not resolved. The assigned J gene may be wrong: the sequence end matches TRBJ2-1 better. There are 15 residues in the CDR3. Germline CDR1 reads MNHEY; CDR2 reads SVGAGI. This CDR3 is CASAGNDPTGYAQFF. CDR3 nucleotide sequence: TGTGCCAGCGCAGGCAACGATCCGACGGGTTATGCGCAGTTCTTC.

The gene calls are TRBV7-8 and TRBJ2-6; TRBD1 agrees at 8 bases. The CDR3 has 19 amino acids. CDR1 and CDR2 (germline): SGHVS, FQNEAQ. The V gene end was trimmed by 5 bases and the J gene end by 1 base; junction bases not matched to a gene: 13. The CDR3 loop reads CASSPAGDRKRSGANVLTF. The CDR3 DNA sequence: TGTGCCAGCAGCCCGGCAGGGGACAGGAAAAGATCTGGGGCCAACGTCCTGACTTTC.

The chain links TRBV20-1 to TRBJ1-4, with 7 bases aligning to TRBD1. The J segment lost 5 bases and the V segment lost 3 bases, leaving 15 bases of the junction unmatched. This CDR3 has 17 amino acids. Germline CDR1 is DFQATT and CDR2 is SNEGSKA (reference sequence). The DNA of the CDR3 is TGCAGTGCTAGGCCAGACAGGGACTCCTTAATGAATGAAAAACTGTTTTTT. It yields the protein CSARPDRDSLMNEKLFF.

This clonotype was detected many times. This rearrangement joins TRBV7-7 to TRBJ2-1; no firm D call. With 4 bases removed from V and 0 bases from J, the gap between germline ends came to 10 bases. The length of the CDR3 is 15 residues. Germline CDR1 is SSHAT and CDR2 is FNYEAQ (reference sequence). The CDR3 DNA sequence: TGTGCCAGCAGCTCGAAGGGTAGCTCCTACAATGAGCAGTTCTTC. Amino acids: CASSSKGSSYNEQFF.

Here the CDR3 reads CASSSMGSSYEQYF. In DNA, the CDR3 is TGTGCCAGCAGCTCCATGGGGAGCTCCTACGAGCAGTACTTC. This sequence joins TRBV7-2 and TRBJ2-7; TRBD2 might be the D (5 bases). The CDR3 extends over 14 amino acids. Trimming cost V 4 bases and J 0 bases, with 10 bases left between them. The germline gives CDR1 SGHTA, CDR2 FQGNSA.

On this clonotype: A much larger clone is a single base away; this may be a read error. The V call is TRBV7-9, the J call TRBJ2-3; D is perhaps TRBD2 (5 bases). The CDR3 length is 15 residues. Looked up from germline, CDR1 is SEHNR and CDR2 is FQNEAQ (reference sequence). CDR3 coding DNA: TGTGCCAACAGCCCCCCACTAGGCCCCACAGATACGCAGTATTTT. As protein: CANSPPLGPTDTQYF.

V and J are TRBV19 and TRBJ1-3, with a possible D match to TRBD1 (6 bases). The length of the CDR3 is 15 residues. The V gene's germline CDR1 is LNHDA and CDR2 SQIVND (reference sequence). Deletions cut 6 bases from V and 5 bases from J, with 17 bases between. CDR3 coding DNA: TGTGCCAGTAGCATGAGAGGGACACCCCGAAACACCATATATTTT. It encodes CASSMRGTPRNTIYF.

This chain links TRBV18 with TRBJ2-5; weak D call: TRBD2 (5 bases). The DNA matches TRBJ2-7 better at its end, which makes the J call doubtful. The V gene's germline CDR1 is KGHSH and CDR2 LQKENI. The CDR3 has 14 residues. The CDR3 reads CASSPQRTGYEQYF. DNA for the CDR3: TGTGCCAGCTCACCGCAGAGGACGGGATACGAGCAGTACTTC.

CDR3 residues: CASIGGGQRTGELFF. The CDR3 DNA follows: TGCGCCAGCATCGGGGGGGGCCAGCGGACCGGGGAGCTGTTTTTT. The chain has TRBV10-2 and TRBJ2-2, with 8 bases identical to TRBD2. Germline-derived CDR1 and CDR2 are WSHSY and SAAADI. The CDR3 runs to 15 residues. The V segment lost 7 bases and the J segment 5 bases; nucleotides outside the gene matches: 9.

This clonotype turned up a few times. The CDR3 DNA reads TGTGCCAGCAGCCGCCTGGGCGGTTACGATACGCAGTATTTT. As protein: CASSRLGGYDTQYF. The genes are TRBV5-5 and TRBJ2-3; D ambiguous. This CDR3 spans 14 amino acids. Germline V gene data show CDR1 as SGHKS and CDR2 as YYEKEE (reference sequence). V lost 4 bases and J 6 bases, leaving 15 bases between the germline ends.

The chain is built from TRBV12-3 or TRBV12-4 and TRBJ1-1; unclear D gene. The CDR3 runs 14 residues. V dropped 1 base and J dropped 1 base, with 7 bases sitting between them. The CDR3 nucleotides read TGTGCCAGCAGTTTAGACGGGGAGAACACTGAAGCTTTCTTT. Amino acid sequence: CASSLDGENTEAFF.

The chain couples TRBV5-1 to TRBJ2-3; D uncertain. This CDR3 region has 16 residues. V gave up 0 bases and J gave up 2 bases, with 13 bases separating them. Germline lookup yields CDR1 SGHRS and CDR2 YFSETQ. Here the CDR3 DNA reads TGCGCCAGCAGCTTGGGTATAGCACTTTCCACAGATACGCAGTATTTT. It is translated as CASSLGIALSTDTQYF.

The chain has TRBV7-2 and TRBJ1-4; D unclear. CDR1 is SGHTA and CDR2 is FQGNSA in the germline V gene. Trimming stripped 5 bases from V and 9 bases from J, with 10 bases between. This CDR3 has 12 residues. As DNA, the CDR3 is TGTGCCAGCAGCCCTTTGGATCAAAAACTGTTTTTT. Translation gives CASSPLDQKLFF.

This clonotype was detected a few times. This chain joins TRBV15 and TRBJ1-5; D uncertain. Germline V gene lookup returns CDR1 LNHNV and CDR2 YYDKDF (reference sequence). CDR3 length: 14 residues. Trimming left V 0 bases short and J 6 bases short, with 9 bases between. CDR3: CATSRETPGQPQHF. As DNA, the CDR3 is TGTGCCACCAGCAGAGAAACCCCCGGTCAGCCCCAGCATTTT.

This clonotype appeared a few times. This chain uses TRBV12-3 or TRBV12-4 with TRBJ1-1; D may be TRBD1 (5 bases). V lost 3 bases, J lost 7 bases, and 12 bases lay in between. CDR3 length: 13 amino acids. In nucleotides, the CDR3 is TGTGCCAGCAGTTTTGGGACCTCTAGTGAAGCTTTCTTT. Translation gives CASSFGTSSEAFF.

The table lists this clonotype with a few counts. The chain employs TRBV20-1 and TRBJ2-4; D unclear. The CDR3 is made up of 15 amino acids. Germline loops: CDR1 DFQATT, CDR2 SNEGSKA (reference sequence). V dropped 3 bases and J dropped 4 bases, with 16 bases sitting between them. The CDR3 reads CSASGWGQEKNIQYF. The CDR3 nucleotides are TGCAGTGCTAGCGGTTGGGGTCAAGAAAAAAACATTCAGTACTTC.

This clonotype was detected a few times. The chain has TRBV12-3 or TRBV12-4 and TRBJ2-4; TRBD2 matches at 9 bases. Trimming cost V 1 base and J 11 bases; bases outside gene matches: 9. The CDR3 runs to 15 residues. CDR3 loop: CASSLGAGGGLVQYF. The CDR3, as DNA: TGTGCCAGCAGTTTAGGGGCGGGAGGGGGGTTGGTTCAGTACTTC.